The 25 T cell receptor beta chains presented below share a single source sample, sequenced in a study of response to subunit inactivated influenza vaccine. One entry per CDR3 protein, called by TCRdb with MiXCR from the RT-PCR reads. The table records approximately 500,000 distinct CDR3 sequences, 10% to 15% of them present only once. The sample in question was PBMCs from blood, obtained 35 to 45 days after vaccination. The receptors derive from a man aged 45 to 65 who received an inactivated influenza vaccine.

This chain joins TRBV5-1 and TRBJ2-5; TRBD1 matches 7 bases. In germline, CDR1 is SGHRS, CDR2 YFSETQ. This CDR3 is 14 amino acids long. The V segment lost 4 bases and the J segment 0 bases; nucleotides outside the gene matches: 3. The CDR3 loop reads CASSTQGNQETQYF. The CDR3 DNA is TGCGCCAGCAGCACACAGGGGAACCAAGAGACCCAGTACTTC. Filled out from reference TRBV5-1 and TRBJ2-5, the complete variable domain reads KAGVTQTPRYLIKTRGQQVTLSCSPISGHRSVSWYQQTPGQGLQFLFEYFSETQRNKGNFPGRFSGRQFSNSRSEMNVSTLELGDSALYLCASSTQGNQETQYFGPGTRLLVL.

This clonotype was found a few times. V and J are TRBV11-2 and TRBJ1-6, with D maybe TRBD1 (6 bases). Looked up from germline, CDR1 is SGHAT and CDR2 is FQNNGV. V shed 11 bases and J shed 6 bases, with 14 bases lying between them. The CDR3 runs to 13 residues. The CDR3 sequence is CASGHLLNSPLHF. DNA of the CDR3: TGTGCCTCGGGACACTTACTTAATTCACCCCTCCACTTT.

The chain couples TRBV6-2 or TRBV6-3 to TRBJ2-5; D ambiguous. This CDR3 is 13 amino acids long. Germline assignment: CDR1 MNHEY and CDR2 SVGEGT. V was trimmed by 5 bases and J by 2 bases, leaving 9 bases between them. CDR3 region: CASSTNGQETQYF. Here the CDR3 DNA reads TGTGCCAGCAGTACTAACGGGCAAGAGACCCAGTACTTC.

The V call is TRBV4-1, the J call TRBJ2-1; D possibly matches TRBD1 or TRBD2 (5 bases each). This CDR3 comprises 17 residues. CDR1 is MGHRA, CDR2 YSYEKL, per germline. The germline V and J ends were trimmed by 1 base and 4 bases, with 17 bases remaining between them. The CDR3 reads CASSQVILGVRYNEQFF. The CDR3 bases are TGCGCCAGCAGCCAAGTCATTTTGGGGGTAAGGTACAATGAGCAGTTCTTC.

This rearrangement joins TRBV20-1 to TRBJ2-3, with 12 bases fitting TRBD2. The CDR3 is 15 amino acids. Trimming cost V 0 bases and J 5 bases; bases outside gene matches: 3. Per the germline V gene, CDR1 is DFQATT and CDR2 is SNEGSKA (reference sequence). CDR3 region: CSAREEGLAGDTQYF. The CDR3 DNA reads TGCAGTGCTAGAGAAGAGGGACTAGCGGGAGATACGCAGTATTTT.

This clonotype appeared a few times. V and J are TRBV15 and TRBJ2-1; TRBD1 or TRBD2 may be the D gene (5 bases each). The germline gives CDR1 LNHNV, CDR2 YYDKDF (reference sequence). The CDR3 runs to 14 residues. V lost 4 bases, J lost 9 bases, and 16 bases lay in between. The CDR3 bases are TGTGCCACCAGCACAACAAGGGGTGGACTTGAGCAGTTCTTC. This sequence encodes CATSTTRGGLEQFF. Full variable domain (rest looked up from reference TRBV15 and TRBJ2-1): DAMVIQNPRYQVTQFGKPVTLSCSQTLNHNVMYWYQQKSSQAPKLLFHYYDKDFNNEADTPDNFQSRRPNTSFCFLDIRSPGLGDTAMYLCATSTTRGGLEQFFGPGTRLTVL.

This clonotype was counted at least ten times. The chain links TRBV6-1 to TRBJ2-7; no definite D call. This CDR3 region has 13 residues. Germline V gene lookup returns CDR1 MNHNS and CDR2 SASEGT. Between the trimmed V and J ends, which lost 4 bases and 2 bases, there was a span of 9 bases. This CDR3 is CASSAPVTYEQYF. Written as DNA, the CDR3 is TGTGCCAGCAGTGCACCGGTTACCTACGAGCAGTACTTC.

The chain joins TRBV4-3 to TRBJ1-1; TRBD1 matches 8 bases. Trimming took 7 bases from V and 3 from J; bases not matched to a gene: 7. CDR3 size: 14 residues. Germline V gene lookup returns CDR1 LGHNA and CDR2 YSLEER. CDR3 DNA sequence: TGCGCCAGCACCGTTTACAGGGGGTACACTGAAGCTTTCTTT. Amino acids: CASTVYRGYTEAFF.

A few counts support this clonotype. The rearrangement links TRBV7-9 to TRBJ1-1, with D possibly being TRBD1 (5 bases). Per germline, CDR1 SEHNR and CDR2 FQNEAQ (reference sequence). Trimming pared 1 base from V and 8 bases from J, leaving 17 bases between. The CDR3 runs 15 residues. CDR3 residues: CASSLVEASAGEAFF. The CDR3 DNA is TGTGCCAGCAGCTTAGTCGAGGCCTCGGCAGGGGAAGCTTTCTTT.

The rearrangement joins TRBV18 to TRBJ1-2, with 8 positions matching TRBD1. The V gene's germline CDR1 is KGHSH and CDR2 LQKENI. Trimming took 3 bases from V and 1 from J; bases not matched to a gene: 7. This CDR3 spans 16 amino acids. CDR3 protein: CASSPPSGGVNYGYTF. CDR3 nucleotide sequence: TGTGCCAGCTCACCCCCCTCAGGGGGCGTTAACTATGGCTACACCTTC.

This chain uses TRBV5-3 with TRBJ1-6; D unresolved. TRBV5-3 is identified as an open reading frame with a role that is uncertain. The CDR3 totals 14 residues. The ends were cut back, 5 bases at V and 5 bases at J, with 11 bases in the middle. Written as DNA, the CDR3 is TGTGCCAGAAGTGGACCTGGGAATAATTCACCCCTCCACTTT. Residues: CARSGPGNNSPLHF.

This clonotype has more than one count but fewer than ten. The chain joins TRBV6-5 to TRBJ2-7; unclear D gene. The CDR3 extends over 13 amino acids. Trimming stripped 6 bases from V and 4 bases from J, with 13 bases between. CDR1 and CDR2 from the germline V gene are MNHEY and SVGAGI. CDR3 region: CASSHSLTYEQYF. In nucleotides, the CDR3 is TGTGCCAGCAGCCACTCCCTAACTTACGAGCAGTACTTC.

The chain employs TRBV12-5 and TRBJ2-7; 8 bases are a match to TRBD1. Germline V gene lookup returns CDR1 LGHNT and CDR2 FRNRAP. J was trimmed by 4 bases and V by 1 base; bases with no gene match: 12. This CDR3 is built from 17 residues. CDR3 DNA: TGTGCTAGTGGTTTGGATCCAGGGGGCCGCCGAAATTACGAGCAGTACTTC. It encodes CASGLDPGGRRNYEQYF.

This clonotype came up a few times. V is TRBV5-4 and J is TRBJ2-3; D could derive from TRBD1 or TRBD2 (5 bases each). The CDR3 covers 15 residues. The germline V gene has CDR1 SGHNT and CDR2 YYREEE (reference sequence). Deletions cut 3 bases from V and 5 bases from J, with 16 bases between. The CDR3 nucleotides read TGTGCCAGCAGCTCCGGGGACCGGGGCGGAGATACGCAGTATTTT. As protein: CASSSGDRGGDTQYF.

Here the CDR3 reads CASSESYRAGWSTEAFF. CDR3 DNA sequence: TGTGCCAGCAGTGAGTCTTACAGGGCCGGCTGGAGCACTGAAGCTTTCTTT. V usage is TRBV25-1 and J usage is TRBJ1-1; TRBD1 is a possible D gene (6 bases). Trimming shortened V by 3 bases and J by 4 bases, and 21 bases separated the two germline ends. CDR3 length: 17 amino acids. Germline assignment: CDR1 MGHDK and CDR2 SYGVNS.

This clonotype was detected ten times or more. The chain has TRBV12-3 or TRBV12-4 and TRBJ2-1; D is possibly TRBD1 or TRBD2 (7 bases each). Trimming cost V 6 bases and J 8 bases, with 14 bases left between them. CDR3 length equals 13 residues. CDR3 nucleotide sequence: TGTGCCAGCAGACAGACAGGGAGGGATGAGCAGTTCTTC. This sequence encodes CASRQTGRDEQFF.

The V gene is TRBV29-1, the J gene TRBJ2-4; 8 bases fit TRBD1. The trim removed 4 bases at V and 6 bases at J, leaving 8 bases unmatched. The CDR3 totals 14 residues. Germline V CDR1 and CDR2: SQVTM, ANQGSEA. Here the CDR3 DNA reads TGCAGCGTTGGGGACAGGTACATGTCAAACATTCAGTACTTC. Translating gives CSVGDRYMSNIQYF.

The rearrangement uses TRBV10-3 and TRBJ2-7, with 16 bases that match TRBD2. V lost 3 bases, J lost 2 bases, and 4 bases stayed unmatched. The CDR3 runs 17 residues. CDR1 and CDR2 from the germline V gene are ENHRY and SYGVKD. The DNA for the CDR3 is TGTGCCATCAGTGACCCCGGGACTAGCGGGAGGGCCTACGAGCAGTACTTC. Encoded protein: CAISDPGTSGRAYEQYF.

This clonotype was counted many times. The V gene is TRBV6-1, the J gene TRBJ2-5; D gene uncertain. V was shortened by 2 bases and J by 1 base, with 11 bases between the two germline ends. The CDR3 has 15 residues. The V gene's germline CDR1 is MNHNS and CDR2 SASEGT. CDR3 DNA sequence: TGTGCCAGCAGTGAAACCAGGACCAGCCAAGAGACCCAGTACTTC. Its translation: CASSETRTSQETQYF.

This clonotype was observed a handful of times. The rearrangement uses TRBV5-1 and TRBJ1-1; TRBD1 might be the D (6 bases). Per germline, CDR1 SGHRS and CDR2 YFSETQ. The CDR3 is made up of 14 amino acids. Trimming removed 4 bases from V and 7 bases from J, with 17 bases in between. CDR3: CASSPVPGHGEAFF. The DNA of the CDR3 is TGCGCCAGCAGCCCGGTCCCGGGACACGGTGAAGCTTTCTTT.

The V gene is TRBV20-1, the J gene TRBJ2-2, with 8 nucleotides matching TRBD2. Germline assignment: CDR1 DFQATT and CDR2 SNEGSKA (reference sequence). This CDR3 is 14 amino acids long. V shed 5 bases and J 1 base; nucleotides not matched to a gene: 3. CDR3 sequence: CSALSGGNTGELFF. In DNA, the CDR3 is TGCAGTGCTCTGAGCGGGGGGAACACCGGGGAGCTGTTTTTT.

This clonotype showed up just a few times. One end of the junction varies from germline; a read error may be responsible. The gene calls are TRBV7-9 and TRBJ2-7; TRBD1 matches at 8 bases. Germline V gene sequence: CDR1 SEHNR, CDR2 FQNEAQ (reference sequence). The CDR3 consists of 11 residues. CDR3 DNA: TGCGTCGGACAGGGAGGCGACGAGCAGTACTTC. The encoded protein is CVGQGGDEQYF.

V is TRBV20-1 and J is TRBJ2-1; 8 bases align to TRBD2. V lost 3 bases, J lost 8 bases, and 9 bases stayed unmatched. This CDR3 has 14 residues. Germline V lookup: CDR1 DFQATT, CDR2 SNEGSKA (reference sequence). CDR3 sequence reads: CSASSGTFGDEQFF. The CDR3 DNA sequence: TGCAGTGCTAGTAGCGGGACTTTCGGGGATGAGCAGTTCTTC.

This clonotype was seen repeatedly, ten times or more. The J gene is TRBJ1-4, the V gene TRBV20-1, with TRBD1 identical over 7 bases. The germline V gene has CDR1 DFQATT and CDR2 SNEGSKA (reference sequence). The CDR3 consists of 16 residues. Trimming at V came to 2 bases and at J to 4 bases, leaving 10 bases not matched to a gene. CDR3 DNA sequence: TGCAGTGCTAGATTTCTCGGGGGACAGAATAATGAAAAACTGTTTTTT. Protein: CSARFLGGQNNEKLFF.

The chain links TRBV6-5 to TRBJ2-7, with 11 bases lining up with TRBD2. Germline CDR1 reads MNHEY; CDR2 reads SVGAGI. The CDR3 is 17 amino acids. Losses at the gene ends were 2 bases for V and 0 bases for J; bases not matched to a gene: 6. The CDR3 spells CASSYELAGENSYEQYF. The CDR3 nucleotides are TGTGCCAGCAGTTACGAACTAGCGGGGGAGAACTCCTACGAGCAGTACTTC.